This paragraph reports one TCR beta chain. These data are taken from a study of blood T cell repertoires in COVID-19. Background on the study: Whether acute or convalescent, the COVID-19 samples came from the United States, Italy and Spain. T cells, B-cell-depleted T cells, or PBMCs supplied cDNA or gDNA.

Trimming left V 2 bases short and J 6 bases short, with 10 bases between. Germline lookup yields CDR1 SGHTA and CDR2 FQGTGA. The CDR3 is 14 amino acids. Original processing methods: Reference gene primer amplification in the assay estimated nucleated cell counts. Sequencing was performed with immunoSEQ multiplex PCR; in TCRdb, only in-frame clones are kept and a portion is missing. V, J and clone size are taken as reported in that table, and D and trimming were inferred from the DNA itself. The profile shows some 240,000 clones, approximately 83% of them singletons. The source of this sequence is a woman aged 40-49 years with acute COVID-19. The sample comprised PBMCs or T cells enriched from blood (not recorded which). The rearrangement joins TRBV7-3 to TRBJ2-2; D is perhaps TRBD2 (5 bases). The CDR3 reads CASSLEGEAGELFF. The CDR3 DNA is TGTGCCAGCAGCTTAGAGGGAGAGGCCGGGGAGCTGTTTTTT.